These 14 T cell receptor beta chains originate from one sample sequenced in a study of cytomegalovirus exposure and HLA in healthy donors. PCR was performed using 60 Vbeta and 13 Jbeta primers. Repertoires were generated with immunoSEQ multiplex PCR, while TCRdb's copy carries only in-frame clones and drops some. The sample has some 210,000 clones, around 86% seen once. The sequenced sample was PBMCs. The receptors were gathered from a woman aged 45-60 years in good health and CMV-seropositive.

The chain is built from TRBV5-1 and TRBJ2-3, with 7 bases lining up with TRBD2. The J segment lost 1 base and the V segment lost 3 bases, leaving 8 bases of the junction unmatched. This CDR3 comprises 16 residues. Per the germline V gene, CDR1 is SGHRS and CDR2 is YFSETQ. The CDR3 DNA follows: TGCGCCAGCAGCTGGGGGTTGGCGGGGGGCACAGATACGCAGTATTTT. Amino acids: CASSWGLAGGTDTQYF.

DNA of the CDR3: TGTGCCAGCAGCCGGACACTCTCGGCCCAGTACTTC. Translation: CASSRTLSAQYF. The chain recombines TRBV7-9 with TRBJ2-5; tentative D call: TRBD1 (5 bases). Germline V CDR1 and CDR2: SEHNR, FQNEAQ (reference sequence). The CDR3 consists of 12 residues. Trimming shortened V by 5 bases and J by 9 bases, and 13 bases separated the two germline ends.

CDR3 amino acids: CASSSIGFGVFDEQYF. In DNA, the CDR3 is TGTGCCAGTAGTTCTATAGGGTTCGGGGTTTTCGACGAGCAGTACTTC. The chain combines TRBV19 with TRBJ2-7; the D gene is possibly TRBD2 (5 bases). This CDR3 has 16 amino acids. In germline, CDR1 is LNHDA, CDR2 SQIVND (reference sequence). The V end was cut by 5 bases, the J end by 5 bases, with 22 bases between.

A word on this clone: At one end, the junction sequence differs from germline, possibly due to a read error. The sample has other DNA sequences that encode this CDR3 too. The chain couples TRBV6-7 to TRBJ1-1; weak D call: TRBD1 (6 bases). TRBV6-7 is given ORF status, its function remaining uncertain. This CDR3 contains 17 residues. CDR3 loop: CASSYESPGHKNTEAFF. Written as DNA, the CDR3 is TGTGCCAGCAGTTACGAGTCTCCGGGACACAAGAACACTGAGGCTTTCTTT.

The chain recombines TRBV7-3 with TRBJ2-3; 7 bases align to TRBD2. Germline lookup yields CDR1 SGHTA and CDR2 FQGTGA. V dropped 5 bases and J dropped 4; count of bases not matched to a gene: 6. The CDR3 spans 14 residues. The CDR3 reads CASSVSGAADTQYF. CDR3 DNA: TGTGCCAGCAGCGTGAGCGGGGCGGCAGATACGCAGTATTTT. The full variable domain, completed using reference TRBV7-3 and TRBJ2-3, is GAGVSQTPSNKVTEKGKYVELRCDPISGHTALYWYRQSLGQGPEFLIYFQGTGAADDSGLPNDRFFAVRPEGSVSTLKIQRTERGDSAVYLCASSVSGAADTQYFGPGTRLTVL.

The rearrangement uses TRBV25-1 and TRBJ2-1; weak D call: TRBD1 (6 bases). V was shortened by 8 bases and J by 9 bases, with 23 bases between the two germline ends. The CDR3 runs to 15 residues. CDR1 is MGHDK, CDR2 SYGVNS, per germline. Written as DNA, the CDR3 is TGTGCCAGCGCGTTAAAGGGACAACCCGATGGTGAGCAGTTCTTC. Protein sequence: CASALKGQPDGEQFF. Full variable domain (outside the CDR3, taken from reference TRBV25-1 and TRBJ2-1): EADIYQTPRYLVIGTGKKITLECSQTMGHDKMYWYQQDPGMELHLIHYSYGVNSTEKGDLSSESTVSRIRTEHFPLTLESARPSHTSQYLCASALKGQPDGEQFFGPGTRLTVL.

V gene TRBV7-8 combines with J gene TRBJ1-2; 9 nucleotides agree with TRBD1. The V segment lost 5 bases and the J segment 5 bases; nucleotides outside the gene matches: 6. Germline lookup yields CDR1 SGHVS and CDR2 FQNEAQ. The CDR3 totals 14 residues. As DNA, the CDR3 is TGTGCCAGCAGCATTAAACAGGGGGCATATGGCTACACCTTC. This translates into CASSIKQGAYGYTF.

In its sample, this clone was seen once. This chain uses TRBV6-1 with TRBJ2-3; no clear D. Germline CDR1 MNHNS, CDR2 SASEGT. The V end lost 4 bases, the J end lost 0 bases, and 8 bases lay between the germline ends. The CDR3 spans 14 residues. CDR3 in DNA: TGTGCCAGCAGTGTGCTAATTAGCACAGATACGCAGTATTTT. It yields the protein CASSVLISTDTQYF.

The gene calls are TRBV29-1 and TRBJ2-2; TRBD2 might be the D (5 bases). Trimming stripped 6 bases from V and 5 bases from J, with 7 bases between. The germline CDR1 and CDR2 sequences are SQVTM and ANQGSEA. The CDR3 is 11 residues long. The CDR3 reads CSVGVTGELFF. CDR3 in DNA: TGCAGCGTCGGGGTAACCGGGGAGCTGTTTTTT.

This clone was counted a single time. V is TRBV21-1 and J is TRBJ1-1; the table's D call, TRBD1, was not checked against the DNA. TRBV21-1 corresponds to a pseudogene. The CDR3 is 17 residues long. The CDR3 here is CASSKGSLRQGNREAFF. The CDR3 DNA sequence: TGTGCCAGCAGCAAAGGGTCCCTCCGACAGGGGAATCGAGAAGCTTTCTTT.

V and J are TRBV2 and TRBJ2-4; 8 positions agree with TRBD1. The CDR3 length is 15 residues. The germline V gene encodes CDR1 SNHLY and CDR2 FYNNEI. The V segment lost 3 bases and the J segment 3 bases; nucleotides outside the gene matches: 4. The chain's CDR3 is CASSDRGPSKNIQYF. As DNA, the CDR3 is TGTGCCAGCAGTGACAGGGGGCCTAGCAAAAACATTCAGTACTTC.

V usage is TRBV5-1 and J usage is TRBJ2-5, with TRBD2 matching over 8 bases. The J call is doubtful: the DNA matches TRBJ2-7 better. Germline loops: CDR1 SGHRS, CDR2 YFSETQ. The CDR3 is 15 residues long. The CDR3 region is CASSFLSGGSYEQYF. As DNA, the CDR3 is TGCGCCAGCAGCTTCTTAAGCGGGGGTTCCTACGAGCAGTACTTC.

The rearrangement uses TRBV7-8 and TRBJ2-2, with TRBD1 identical over 7 bases. The CDR3 loop spans 16 amino acids. V trimming: 5 bases; J trimming: 0 bases; junction bases outside the gene matches: 6. Germline V gene sequence: CDR1 SGHVS, CDR2 FQNEAQ. The CDR3 loop reads CASSPGQVSNTGELFF. The DNA of the CDR3 is TGTGCCAGCAGCCCAGGACAGGTCTCGAACACCGGGGAGCTGTTTTTT.

This chain links TRBV16 with TRBJ1-3; D is ambiguous. Germline-derived CDR1 and CDR2 are KGHSY and FQNENV. This CDR3 is 13 amino acids long. V was cut by 4 bases and J by 4 bases, with 8 bases left in between. CDR3 in amino acids: CASSPLTGNTIYF. CDR3 DNA: TGTGCCAGCAGCCCACTGACAGGAAACACCATATATTTT.